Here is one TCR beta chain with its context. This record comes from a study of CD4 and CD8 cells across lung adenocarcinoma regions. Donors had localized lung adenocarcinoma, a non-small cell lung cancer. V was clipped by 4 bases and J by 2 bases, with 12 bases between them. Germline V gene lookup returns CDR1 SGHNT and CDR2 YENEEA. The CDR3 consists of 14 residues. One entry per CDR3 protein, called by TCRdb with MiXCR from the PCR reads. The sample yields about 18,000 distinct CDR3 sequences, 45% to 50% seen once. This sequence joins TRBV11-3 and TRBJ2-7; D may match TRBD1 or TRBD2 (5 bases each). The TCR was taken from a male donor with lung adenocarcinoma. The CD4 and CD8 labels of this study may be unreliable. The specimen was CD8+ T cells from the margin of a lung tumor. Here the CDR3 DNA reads TGTGCCAGCAGCTACGGGGACGGGACCTACGAGCAGTACTTC. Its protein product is CASSYGDGTYEQYF. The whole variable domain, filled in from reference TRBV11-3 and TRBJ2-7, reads EAGVVQSPRYKIIEKKQPVAFWCNPISGHNTLYWYLQNLGQGPELLIRYENEEAVDDSQLPKDRFSAERLKGVDSTLKIQPAELGDSAVYLCASSYGDGTYEQYFGPGTRLTVT.